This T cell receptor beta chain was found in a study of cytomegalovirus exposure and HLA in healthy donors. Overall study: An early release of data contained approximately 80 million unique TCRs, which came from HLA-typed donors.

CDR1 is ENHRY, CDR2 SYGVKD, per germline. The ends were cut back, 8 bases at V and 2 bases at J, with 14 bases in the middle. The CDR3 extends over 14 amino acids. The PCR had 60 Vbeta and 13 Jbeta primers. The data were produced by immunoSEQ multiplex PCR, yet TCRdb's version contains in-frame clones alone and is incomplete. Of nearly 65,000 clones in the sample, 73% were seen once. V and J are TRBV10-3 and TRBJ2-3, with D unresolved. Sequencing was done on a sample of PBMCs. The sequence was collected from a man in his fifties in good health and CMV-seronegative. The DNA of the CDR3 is TGTGCCATCGTGCGGAGCCCTGCCACAGATACGCAGTATTTT. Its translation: CAIVRSPATDTQYF.